This T cell receptor beta chain was captured in a study of Ad26.COV2.S vaccination and SARS-CoV-2 variants. This table comes from immunoSEQ multiplex PCR, and its TCRdb copy is limited to in-frame clones, with some not included. The table lists about 680,000 clones, 80% to 90% of them singletons. CDR1 and CDR2 (germline): GTSNPN, SVGIG (reference sequence). The CDR3 length is 16 residues. Trimming removed 1 base from V and 0 bases from J, with 10 bases in between. The treatment is: 19 received Ad26.COV2.S at low or high dose, single or two shots; 5 received placebo; per-sample allocation not given. Specimen acquisition occurred on day 63 following the initial vaccine or placebo injection.

This TCR was recovered from a person aged 18-65 years who received the Ad26.COV2.S COVID-19 vaccine or a placebo. The chain couples TRBV30 to TRBJ1-6, with a possible D match to TRBD1 (5 bases). Here the sequenced sample was peripheral blood, taken in a trial of Ad26.COV2.S vaccine versus placebo. Here the CDR3 DNA reads TGTGCCTGGAGTGGACAGCCCAGCTCCTATAATTCACCCCTCCACTTT. Translated, it gives CAWSGQPSSYNSPLHF.